The 9 T cell receptor beta chains below were found in one sample sequenced in a study of T cells in Graves' hyperthyroidism and ophthalmopathy. Researchers amplified the TCR beta CDR3 regions from RNA transcripts. TCR CDR3 regions were first amplified by RT-PCR with HTBI primers. One entry per CDR3 protein results from TCRdb running MiXCR on the multiplex PCR reads. The data contain some 570,000 distinct CDR3 sequences, 13% to 15% of them seen just once; the ten biggest clones take up around 7%. Sample: blood. Receptor source: a woman in her late teens or twenties with Graves' ophthalmopathy.

The chain carries TRBV4-2 and TRBJ1-6, with a possible D match to TRBD1 (5 bases). The CDR3 covers 16 residues. The germline CDR1 and CDR2 sequences are LGHNA and YNFKEQ. Trimming cost V 0 bases and J 6 bases, with 12 bases left between them. The CDR3 DNA follows: TGTGCCAGCAGCCAAGACGAGGGGCTGCTTAATTCACCCCTCCACTTT. The encoded protein is CASSQDEGLLNSPLHF.

This clonotype was recorded at least ten times. The chain carries TRBV2 and TRBJ1-1; D is undetermined. The CDR3 is made up of 15 amino acids. The germline CDR1 and CDR2 sequences are SNHLY and FYNNEI. V dropped 3 bases and J dropped 3 bases, with 14 bases sitting between them. The CDR3 DNA follows: TGTGCCAGCAGTGAGGACCTGAGGCCGGACACTGAAGCTTTCTTT. Protein: CASSEDLRPDTEAFF. The full variable domain, in which reference TRBV2 and TRBJ1-1 provide the parts outside the CDR3, is EPEVTQTPSHQVTQMGQEVILRCVPISNHLYFYWYRQILGQKVEFLVSFYNNEISEKSEIFDDQFSVERPDGSNFTLKIRSTKLEDSAMYFCASSEDLRPDTEAFFGQGTRLTVV.

The table lists this clonotype with many counts. The chain uses TRBV5-5 and TRBJ1-1; 9 bases align to TRBD1. The CDR3 is made up of 22 amino acids. The junction had 24 bases not matched to a gene; V was cut back by 0 bases and J by 3 bases. Germline V gene data show CDR1 as SGHKS and CDR2 as YYEKEE (reference sequence). The CDR3 loop reads CASSLVLFRKRTGARGDTEAFF. The CDR3 bases are TGTGCCAGCAGCTTGGTGCTTTTTCGGAAAAGGACAGGGGCACGAGGGGACACTGAAGCTTTCTTT. Full variable domain (outside the CDR3, taken from reference TRBV5-5 and TRBJ1-1): DAGVTQSPTHLIKTRGQQVTLRCSPISGHKSVSWYQQVLGQGPQFIFQYYEKEERGRGNFPDRFSARQFPNYSSELNVNALLLGDSALYLCASSLVLFRKRTGARGDTEAFFGQGTRLTVV.

This chain joins TRBV5-5 and TRBJ1-5; D ambiguous. Deletions cut 0 bases from V and 3 bases from J, with 13 bases between. The CDR3 totals 16 residues. Germline CDR1 SGHKS, CDR2 YYEKEE (reference sequence). CDR3 region: CASSLALPSVNQPQHF. CDR3 nucleotide sequence: TGTGCCAGCAGCTTGGCGCTACCGTCGGTCAATCAGCCCCAGCATTTT.

The chain carries TRBV6-1 and TRBJ1-3; no clear D gene. The V and J ends lost 7 bases and 0 bases respectively, with 10 bases between them. CDR3 length: 14 residues. The germline CDR1 and CDR2 sequences are MNHNS and SASEGT. For the CDR3, the DNA is TGTGCCAGCAAGGAGATCTTCTCTGGAAACACCATATATTTT. Amino acid sequence: CASKEIFSGNTIYF.

This clonotype has a handful of counts. The chain uses TRBV6-2 or TRBV6-3 and TRBJ1-2; TRBD1 is a possible D gene (5 bases). This CDR3 comprises 15 residues. Trimming took 3 bases from V and 6 from J, leaving 17 bases between them. CDR1 and CDR2 from the germline V gene are MNHEY and SVGEGT. The CDR3 bases are TGTGCCAGCAGTTATTATGGGACGGACGAGAATGGCTACACCTTC. This translates into CASSYYGTDENGYTF.

This clonotype was seen at least ten times. CDR3 region: CASSGYRDVAEQYF. In DNA, the CDR3 is TGTGCCAGCAGTGGTTACAGGGATGTGGCCGAGCAGTACTTC. J is TRBJ2-7 and V is TRBV6-1; tentatively, D is TRBD1 (6 bases). The CDR3 totals 14 residues. Trimming removed 4 bases at V and 6 bases at J, with 16 bases between. CDR1 and CDR2 from the germline V gene are MNHNS and SASEGT.

CDR3: CASSGSGVGFVTF. In DNA form, the CDR3 reads TGTGCCAGCAGCGGTTCAGGGGTGGGTTTCGTCACCTTC. The chain carries TRBV14 and TRBJ1-2; D possibly corresponds to TRBD1 (6 bases). Trimming left V 5 bases short and J 13 bases short, with 20 bases between. CDR3 length equals 13 residues. The germline CDR1 and CDR2 sequences are SGHDN and FVKESK. Based on the CDR3 plus reference TRBV14 and TRBJ1-2, the full variable domain is EAGVTQFPSHSVIEKGQTVTLRCDPISGHDNLYWYRRVMGKEIKFLLHFVKESKQDESGMPNNRFLAERTGGTYSTLKVQPAELEDSGVYFCASSGSGVGFVTFGSGTRLTVV.

This clonotype was counted between two and nine times. The J gene is TRBJ2-1, the V gene TRBV20-1; D may be TRBD1 or TRBD2 (5 bases each). Germline V lookup: CDR1 DFQATT, CDR2 SNEGSKA (reference sequence). Trimming cost V 0 bases and J 8 bases, with 11 bases left between them. The CDR3 runs 13 residues. The CDR3 region is CSARDLGVDEQFF. DNA for the CDR3: TGCAGTGCTAGAGATCTGGGGGTGGATGAGCAGTTCTTC.